A few counts support the clone carrying this TCR beta chain. Its antigen is currently unknown. The source of the sample is a study of response to subunit inactivated influenza vaccine. Germline-derived CDR1 and CDR2 are MNHEY and SVGEGT. The CDR3 spans 12 residues. The V gene lost 7 bases and the J gene lost 4 bases, with 10 bases spanning the gap. Regarding the study as a whole: Authors suggested that a seasonal influenza vaccination recruits few new T cells each time.

From the RT-PCR reads, TCRdb called clonotypes with MiXCR, one entry per CDR3 protein. This table holds under 750,000 distinct CDR3 sequences, 12% found once. The clonotype was recovered from a man aged 50-59 years who received an inactivated influenza vaccine. Sample: PBMCs from blood, taken on the day of vaccination. The chain is built from TRBV6-2 or TRBV6-3 and TRBJ2-5, with unresolved D. The DNA for the CDR3 is TGTGCCAGCATGGACCCCCGAGAGACCCAGTACTTC. Its translation: CASMDPRETQYF.